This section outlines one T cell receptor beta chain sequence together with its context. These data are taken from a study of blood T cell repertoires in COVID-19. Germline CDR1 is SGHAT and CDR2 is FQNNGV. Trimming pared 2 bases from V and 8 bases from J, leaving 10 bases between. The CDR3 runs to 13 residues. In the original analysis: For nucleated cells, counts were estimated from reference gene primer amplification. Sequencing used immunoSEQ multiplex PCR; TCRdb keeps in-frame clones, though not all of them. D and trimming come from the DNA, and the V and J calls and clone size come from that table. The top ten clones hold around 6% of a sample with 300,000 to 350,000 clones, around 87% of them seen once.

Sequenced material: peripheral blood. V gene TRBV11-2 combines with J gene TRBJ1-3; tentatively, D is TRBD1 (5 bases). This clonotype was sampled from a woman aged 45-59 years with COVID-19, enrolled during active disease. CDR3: CASSLLGRDTIYF. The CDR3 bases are TGTGCCAGCAGCTTACTGGGGCGAGACACCATATATTTT.